The T cell receptor (beta chain) under discussion was sequenced for a study of blood T cells in healthy people across ages (dated by TCRdb to about 2015). For the wider study: In model experiments, template switching captured roughly one uniquely barcoded TCR beta cDNA molecule for every two T cells. Two additional independent replicas of 1 million unique cDNA reads from the same blood draw were analyzed for two donors (one aged 18 to 30 and one aged 80 or older). Using deep sequencing normalized with unique cDNA molecular identifiers, the study measured how TCR beta repertoire diversity changes with age. To avoid experimental bias, donors of different ages were spread randomly across the sequencing lanes. Donors were grouped into four age groups: young (average 16 years), middle-aged (39), aged (over 55) and long-lived (about 82).

General findings and caveats noted by the study authors: There was a strong correlation between observed TCR beta diversity and the percentage of naive T cells measured by flow cytometry. The long-lived group showed more naive CD4+ T cells, fewer expanded clones and increased TCR diversity than the aged group, suggesting age selection. Because profiling used bulk unsorted PBMCs, naive and antigen-experienced compartments could not be compared conclusively. The CMV infection status of donors was not known, potentially confounding age-related changes in expanded clonotypes. Total diversity estimates from one million sequenced T cells were considered lower bounds and underestimates. As age increased, observed TCR beta diversity per million T cells dropped in a roughly linear way, and a significant reduction was already evident by age 40.

This clonotype was found a few times. Its binding antigen is unknown. No qualities accompany the bases; no much larger clone lies one base away. Library construction relied on 5' RACE. The run used an Illumina HiSeq 2500. A second 7 to 11 cycle PCR used a sample-barcoded 5' primer and a J-beta primer mix. Each TCR beta cDNA molecule received a unique molecular identifier from a template-switch 5' adaptor carrying 12 random nucleotides. Each sample yielded at least 3 million CDR3-containing paired-end reads. First-strand cDNA was synthesized from all RNA with the Mint cDNA synthesis kit, primed by a TRBC-specific oligonucleotide. All cDNA was treated with uracil-DNA glycosylase and then went through a first 18-cycle PCR with the universal primers M1SS and BC2_uni_R. As for the original processing: Each sample was normalized by randomly selecting 1 million high-quality reads, each carrying a distinct molecular identifier. Instead of being binned into consensus sequences, reads with shared molecular identifiers were discarded. MiTCR, run with a Q25 quality threshold and the strictest error-elimination algorithm, handled CDR3 identification, clonotype clustering and error correction. Lower-bound total TCR beta diversity was estimated with a nonparametric unseen species model using Euler transformation. TCRdb reran the public reads through fastp at Q25 and MiXCR, keeping productive beta chains. Each record represents a unique CDR3 protein, reported with the most common genes and DNA among its rows. TCRdb assigned the V and J calls; the authors' analysis was not used. For this sample the table gives about 1,500,000 distinct CDR3 sequences, of which roughly 40% were detected only once. Together, the top ten hold 7.9% of the sample.

Donors were under 40 systemically healthy Caucasian individuals from Russia aged roughly 6 to 90 years. Approximately 10 milliliters of peripheral blood were collected from each donor into EDTA-treated Vacutainer tubes. Ficoll-Paque density-gradient centrifugation was used to isolate PBMCs, with at least 6.5 million obtained per sample. Trizol reagent was used to extract total RNA from PBMCs, with at least 5 micrograms per sample. For every donor, an aliquot of PBMCs went through flow cytometry to measure the percentages of naive CD45RAhigh/CD27high T cells. The sequence came from a woman aged 18-29 years in good health. Input material: blood.

The nucleotides read TGCAGTGCTCTAGCGGGAGGGCGGTCAGATACGCAGTATTTT. The resulting protein is CSALAGGRSDTQYF. The chain employs TRBV20-1 and TRBJ2-3; TRBD2 agrees with 12 junctional bases. V and J are trimmed by 5 bases and 4 bases, and the gene matches miss 4 bases of the junction. For CDR1 and CDR2, the germline V gene (reference sequence) lists DFQATT and SNEGSKA. The CDR3, cysteine through phenylalanine, is 14 amino acids long. Of all the DNA, just the CDR3 is kept, 42 bases in frame from base 1.